One and the same sample provided the 4 T cell receptor beta chains below, sequenced in a study of cytomegalovirus exposure and HLA in healthy donors. The PCR ran on 60 Vbeta and 13 Jbeta primers. Assay used: immunoSEQ multiplex PCR; TCRdb lists only in-frame clones, some missing. The sample holds 63,000 or so clones, roughly 74% seen once. Sequenced sample: PBMCs. The receptors derive from a woman in her 30s in good health and CMV-seropositive.

J is TRBJ2-7 and V is TRBV30; no firm D call. Germline lookup yields CDR1 GTSNPN and CDR2 SVGIG (reference sequence). V dropped 3 bases and J dropped 1 base, with 10 bases sitting between them. The CDR3 sequence is 13 residues long. This CDR3 is CAWSYSVSYEQYF. CDR3 DNA sequence: TGTGCCTGGAGCTACAGTGTTTCCTACGAGCAGTACTTC.

The rearrangement links TRBV28 to TRBJ1-1; D is uncertain. Germline V gives CDR1 MDHEN, CDR2 SYDVKM. This CDR3 contains 13 residues. V gave up 4 bases and J gave up 3 bases, with 9 bases separating them. The CDR3 bases are TGTGCCAGCAGTTCCTCGGGGTACACTGAAGCTTTCTTT. It yields the protein CASSSSGYTEAFF. Full variable domain (missing parts from reference TRBV28 and TRBJ1-1): DVKVTQSSRYLVKRTGEKVFLECVQDMDHENMFWYRQDPGLGLRLIYFSYDVKMKEKGDIPEGYSVSREKKERFSLILESASTNQTSMYLCASSSSGYTEAFFGQGTRLTVV.

This clone was counted once. V and J are TRBV7-9 and TRBJ2-7; 7 bases align to TRBD1. The CDR3 is made up of 14 amino acids. With 6 bases clipped from V and 2 bases from J, the junction kept 7 bases outside the gene matches. CDR1 and CDR2 (germline): SEHNR, FQNEAQ (reference sequence). CDR3 in amino acids: CASSSRDRTYEQYF. The CDR3 DNA sequence: TGTGCCAGCAGTTCCCGGGACAGAACCTACGAGCAGTACTTC.

The chain combines TRBV11-2 with TRBJ2-3, with D perhaps TRBD2 (5 bases). From germline, CDR1 is SGHAT and CDR2 FQNNGV. Trimming pared 3 bases from V and 6 bases from J, leaving 16 bases between. This CDR3 region has 15 residues. In DNA, the CDR3 is TGTGCCAGCAGCTTGAGTAGGACTGCTAGGGATACGCAGTATTTT. Encoded protein: CASSLSRTARDTQYF.